The sequence of this T cell receptor beta chain was determined in a study of response to subunit inactivated influenza vaccine (dated by TCRdb to 2016 to 2019). Describing the broader study: The study used deep quantitative T cell receptor repertoire profiling to track responses to a trivalent subunit inactivated influenza vaccine. The paper's findings and limits, for the study overall: The authors suggested that each seasonal influenza vaccination may recruit only a limited number of new T cells.

V is cut by 0 bases and J by 5 bases, and the space between the germline ends is 4 bases. From the germline V gene, CDR1 is KGHDR and CDR2 is SFDVKD. The CDR3, cysteine through phenylalanine, is 13 amino acids long. Here the CDR3 DNA is all that survives: 39 bases in frame from base 1. This clonotype was detected ten times or more. This receptor's antigen is unknown. Base qualities are missing; no much larger clone stands one base away. Preparation of the library involved RT-PCR. Instrument on record: Illumina HiSeq 2500. TCRdb's own reprocessing of the public reads used fastp at Q25 and MiXCR and kept productive beta chains. All rows with the same CDR3 protein become a single entry with the most common DNA and genes. Recorded for this sample are 800,000 or so distinct CDR3 sequences; around 20% of them occurred a single time. The ten largest clones add up to about a tenth of the sample.

The rearranged segments are TRBV24-1 and TRBJ2-1, with the D gene not confidently named. The material was PBMCs from blood, obtained 4 to 6 days after vaccination. This receptor was taken from a man aged 45-60 years who received an inactivated influenza vaccine. Donor details come from another sample of the same person, matched by shared clones. The nucleotide sequence is given as TGTGCCACCAGTGATTTGTGGAACAATGAGCAGTTCTTC. Translated, it gives CATSDLWNNEQFF.